This T cell receptor (beta chain) was found in a study of T-cell reconstitution after alpha-beta-depleted transplantation in children. It was with unique molecular identifiers that the TCRbeta library was prepared. TCRdb independently ran MiXCR on the PCR reads; one entry per CDR3 protein. The sample carries 490,000 or so distinct CDR3 sequences, 8% to 11% recorded once. The table lists this clonotype with many counts. The germline gives CDR1 MDHEN, CDR2 SYDVKM. The CDR3 is 13 amino acids. V gave up 10 bases and J gave up 10 bases; unmatched junction bases: 12. The material sequenced was PBMCs, taken before TCRalphabeta/CD19-depleted stem cell transplant. The chain joins TRBV28 to TRBJ1-4; 7 bases match TRBD1. The sequence derives from a child aged 2-15 years with inherited bone marrow failure, due to receive a stem cell transplant. The CDR3 bases are TGTGCCACCGAAAGAGGGACAGCCGGAAAACTGTTTTTT. Translation: CATERGTAGKLFF. Based on the CDR3 plus reference TRBV28 and TRBJ1-4, the full variable domain is DVKVTQSSRYLVKRTGEKVFLECVQDMDHENMFWYRQDPGLGLRLIYFSYDVKMKEKGDIPEGYSVSREKKERFSLILESASTNQTSMYLCATERGTAGKLFFGSGTQLSVL.